This TCR beta chain was observed in a study of cytomegalovirus exposure and HLA in healthy donors. Background on the study: Genotyping of 430 or so donors showed that 80% to 85% belonged to the Caucasian-associated ancestry cluster.

PCR employed 60 Vbeta and 13 Jbeta primers. Repertoires were generated with immunoSEQ multiplex PCR, while TCRdb's copy carries only in-frame clones and drops some. The profile shows just over 150,000 clones, 86% of them singletons. General study points: A prior analysis recorded that most TCR beta V segments were productive about 87% or about 30% of the time. An analysis was carried out later, and it reportedly showed fewer N-insertions in an Asian-associated ancestry cluster than the 666-donor mean.

Each of the donors was a healthy bone marrow donor. This clone was seen a single time. The antigen is undetermined. The sample was PBMCs. This TCR came from a woman aged 18-35 years in good health and CMV-seronegative.

As DNA, the CDR3 is TGTGCCACCAGCACATATGGACAGGGAGCTTTCTTT. This codes for CATSTYGQGAFF. The chain recombines TRBV15 with TRBJ1-1, with 8 nucleotides matching TRBD1. V was pared by 4 bases and J by 10 bases, with 5 bases of the junction left unmatched. The CDR3 is 12 amino acids. Germline CDR1 reads LNHNV; CDR2 reads YYDKDF (reference sequence).